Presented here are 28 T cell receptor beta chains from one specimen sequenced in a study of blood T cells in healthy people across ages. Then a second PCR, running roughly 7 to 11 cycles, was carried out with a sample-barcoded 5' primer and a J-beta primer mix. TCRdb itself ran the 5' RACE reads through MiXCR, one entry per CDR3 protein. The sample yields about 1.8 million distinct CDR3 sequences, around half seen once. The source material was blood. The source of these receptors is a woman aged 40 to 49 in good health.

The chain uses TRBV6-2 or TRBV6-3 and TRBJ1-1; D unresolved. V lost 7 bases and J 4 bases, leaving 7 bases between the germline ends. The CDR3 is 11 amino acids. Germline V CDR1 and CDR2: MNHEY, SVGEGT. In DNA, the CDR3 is TGTGCCAGCATCTGGGGCACTGAAGCTTTCTTT. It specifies CASIWGTEAFF.

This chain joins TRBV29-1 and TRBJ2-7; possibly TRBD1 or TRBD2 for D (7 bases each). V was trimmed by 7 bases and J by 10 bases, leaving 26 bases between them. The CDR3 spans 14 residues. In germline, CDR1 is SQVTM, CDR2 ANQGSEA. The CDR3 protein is CSEKQGGAPEAQYF. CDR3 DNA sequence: TGCAGCGAAAAGCAGGGGGGGGCACCGGAGGCCCAGTACTTC.

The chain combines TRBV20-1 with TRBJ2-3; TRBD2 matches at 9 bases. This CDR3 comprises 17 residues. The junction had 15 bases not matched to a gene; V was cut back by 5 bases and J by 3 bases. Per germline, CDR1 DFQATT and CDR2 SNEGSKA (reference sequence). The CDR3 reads CSAFNSGLAIRTDTQYF. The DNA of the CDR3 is TGCAGTGCTTTCAACTCCGGACTAGCGATTAGGACAGATACGCAGTATTTT.

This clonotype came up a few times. In DNA form, the CDR3 reads TGTGCCAGCAGCTTAGTTGGTGGGGGACAAATCGCACCAGAGACCCAGTACTTC. Protein sequence: CASSLVGGGQIAPETQYF. The V gene is TRBV7-2, the J gene TRBJ2-5, with D perhaps matching TRBD1 (6 bases). Trimming removed 1 base from V and 4 bases from J, with 22 bases in between. Germline V CDR1 and CDR2: SGHTA, FQGNSA. CDR3 length: 18 amino acids.

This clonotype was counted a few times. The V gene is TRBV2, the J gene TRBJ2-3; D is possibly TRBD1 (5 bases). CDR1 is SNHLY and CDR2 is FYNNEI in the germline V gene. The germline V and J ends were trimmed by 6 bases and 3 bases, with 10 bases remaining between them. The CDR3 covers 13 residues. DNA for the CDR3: TGTGCCAGCAGGCTAGACAGAACAGATACGCAGTATTTT. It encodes CASRLDRTDTQYF. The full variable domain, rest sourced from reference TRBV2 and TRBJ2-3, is EPEVTQTPSHQVTQMGQEVILRCVPISNHLYFYWYRQILGQKVEFLVSFYNNEISEKSEIFDDQFSVERPDGSNFTLKIRSTKLEDSAMYFCASRLDRTDTQYFGPGTRLTVL.

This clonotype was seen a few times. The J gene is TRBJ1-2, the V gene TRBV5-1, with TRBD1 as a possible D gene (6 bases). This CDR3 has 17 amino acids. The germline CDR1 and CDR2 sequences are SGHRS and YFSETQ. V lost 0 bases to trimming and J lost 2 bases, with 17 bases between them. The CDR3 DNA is TGCGCCAGCAGCTTGGAAGTAGGAGGGGGATTGAACTATGGCTACACCTTC. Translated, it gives CASSLEVGGGLNYGYTF. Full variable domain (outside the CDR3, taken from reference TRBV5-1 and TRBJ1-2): KAGVTQTPRYLIKTRGQQVTLSCSPISGHRSVSWYQQTPGQGLQFLFEYFSETQRNKGNFPGRFSGRQFSNSRSEMNVSTLELGDSALYLCASSLEVGGGLNYGYTFGSGTRLTVV.

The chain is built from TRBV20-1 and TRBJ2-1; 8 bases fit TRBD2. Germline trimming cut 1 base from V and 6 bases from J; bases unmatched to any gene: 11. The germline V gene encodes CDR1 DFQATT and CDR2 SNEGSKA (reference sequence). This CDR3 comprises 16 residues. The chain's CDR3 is CSARGDFSGAINEQFF. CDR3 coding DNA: TGCAGTGCTAGAGGGGACTTTAGCGGGGCGATCAATGAGCAGTTCTTC.

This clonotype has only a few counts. CDR3 protein: CASSTKGQGVTDTQYF. For the CDR3, the DNA is TGTGCCAGCAGTACCAAGGGACAGGGGGTCACAGATACGCAGTATTTT. This rearrangement joins TRBV6-6 to TRBJ2-3; 11 bases agree with TRBD1. V lost 5 bases and J lost 2; bases outside the gene matches: 6. Germline-derived CDR1 and CDR2 are MNHNY and SVGAGI (reference sequence). CDR3 length equals 16 residues.

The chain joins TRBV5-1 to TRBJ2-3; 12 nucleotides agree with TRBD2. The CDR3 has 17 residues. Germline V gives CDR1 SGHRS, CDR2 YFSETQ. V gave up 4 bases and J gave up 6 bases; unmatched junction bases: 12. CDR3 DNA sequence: TGCGCCAGCAGCCCGGGGCATAGGACTAGCGGGGATGATACGCAGTATTTT. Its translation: CASSPGHRTSGDDTQYF. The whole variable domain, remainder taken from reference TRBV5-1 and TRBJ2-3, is KAGVTQTPRYLIKTRGQQVTLSCSPISGHRSVSWYQQTPGQGLQFLFEYFSETQRNKGNFPGRFSGRQFSNSRSEMNVSTLELGDSALYLCASSPGHRTSGDDTQYFGPGTRLTVL.

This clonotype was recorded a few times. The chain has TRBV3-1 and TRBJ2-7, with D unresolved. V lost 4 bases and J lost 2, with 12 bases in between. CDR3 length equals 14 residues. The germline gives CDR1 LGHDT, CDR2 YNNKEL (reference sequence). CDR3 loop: CASSPERNTYEQYF. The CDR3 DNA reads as TGTGCCAGCAGCCCAGAACGGAACACCTACGAGCAGTACTTC.

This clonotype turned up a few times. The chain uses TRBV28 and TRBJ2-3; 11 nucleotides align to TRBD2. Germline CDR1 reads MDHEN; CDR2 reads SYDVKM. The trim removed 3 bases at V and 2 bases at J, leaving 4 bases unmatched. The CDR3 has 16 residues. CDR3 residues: CASSLASGGHTDTQYF. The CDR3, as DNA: TGTGCCAGCAGTTTGGCTAGCGGGGGGCACACAGATACGCAGTATTTT.

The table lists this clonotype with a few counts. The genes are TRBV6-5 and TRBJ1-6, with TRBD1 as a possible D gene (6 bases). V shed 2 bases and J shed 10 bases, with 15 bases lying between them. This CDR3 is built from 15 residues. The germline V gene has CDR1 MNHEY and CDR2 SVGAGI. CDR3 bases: TGTGCCAGCAGTTACCGGACAGTGGGTGGATCACCCCTCCACTTT. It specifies CASSYRTVGGSPLHF.

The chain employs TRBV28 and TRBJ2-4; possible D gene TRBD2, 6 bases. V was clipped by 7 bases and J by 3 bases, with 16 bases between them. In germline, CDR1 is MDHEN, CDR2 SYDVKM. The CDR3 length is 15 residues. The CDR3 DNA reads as TGTGCCAGCATTGCTCGACTAGTGCACAAAAACATTCAGTACTTC. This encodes CASIARLVHKNIQYF.

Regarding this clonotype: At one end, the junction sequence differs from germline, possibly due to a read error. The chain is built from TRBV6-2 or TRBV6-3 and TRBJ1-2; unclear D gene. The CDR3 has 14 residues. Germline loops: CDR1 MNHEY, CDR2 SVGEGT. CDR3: CASSHSDQDYGYTF. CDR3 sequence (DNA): TGTGCCAGCAGTCACTCGGACCAGGACTATGGCTACACCTTC.

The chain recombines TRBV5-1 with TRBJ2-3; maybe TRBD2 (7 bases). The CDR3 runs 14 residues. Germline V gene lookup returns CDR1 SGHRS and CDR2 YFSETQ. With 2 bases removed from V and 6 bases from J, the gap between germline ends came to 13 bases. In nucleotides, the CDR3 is TGCGCCAGCAGCTTTCGACGGGGGGCCGATACGCAGTATTTT. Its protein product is CASSFRRGADTQYF.

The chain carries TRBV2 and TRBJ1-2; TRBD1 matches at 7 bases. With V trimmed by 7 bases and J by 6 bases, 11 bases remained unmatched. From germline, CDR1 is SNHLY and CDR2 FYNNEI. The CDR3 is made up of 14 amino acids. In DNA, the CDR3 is TGTGCCAGCACCTATGCAGGGGGGAAGGATGGCTACACCTTC. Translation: CASTYAGGKDGYTF.

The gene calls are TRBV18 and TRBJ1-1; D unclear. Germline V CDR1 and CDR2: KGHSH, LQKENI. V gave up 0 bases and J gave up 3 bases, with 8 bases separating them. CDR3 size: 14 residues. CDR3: CASSPPGIYTEAFF. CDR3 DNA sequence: TGTGCCAGCTCACCACCTGGCATCTACACTGAAGCTTTCTTT.

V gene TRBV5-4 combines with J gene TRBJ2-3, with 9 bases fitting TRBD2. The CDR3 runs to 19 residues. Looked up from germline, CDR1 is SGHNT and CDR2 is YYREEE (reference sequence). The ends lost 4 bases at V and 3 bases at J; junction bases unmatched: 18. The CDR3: CASSLEVGGGGTITDTQYF. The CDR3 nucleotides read TGTGCCAGCAGCCTTGAGGTTGGCGGGGGGGGCACTATAACAGATACGCAGTATTTT.

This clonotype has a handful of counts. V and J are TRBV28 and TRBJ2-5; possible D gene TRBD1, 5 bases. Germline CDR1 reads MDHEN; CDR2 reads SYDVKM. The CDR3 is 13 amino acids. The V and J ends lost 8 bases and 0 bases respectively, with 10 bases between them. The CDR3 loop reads CASSDKYQETQYF. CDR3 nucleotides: TGTGCCAGCTCGGACAAGTACCAAGAGACCCAGTACTTC.

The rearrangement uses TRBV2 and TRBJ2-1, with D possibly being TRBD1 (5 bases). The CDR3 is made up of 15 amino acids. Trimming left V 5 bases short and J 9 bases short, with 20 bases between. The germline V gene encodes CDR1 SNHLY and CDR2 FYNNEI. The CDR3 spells CASSRRALGASEQFF. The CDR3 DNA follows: TGTGCCAGCAGTCGCCGGGCCCTTGGGGCTAGTGAGCAGTTCTTC.

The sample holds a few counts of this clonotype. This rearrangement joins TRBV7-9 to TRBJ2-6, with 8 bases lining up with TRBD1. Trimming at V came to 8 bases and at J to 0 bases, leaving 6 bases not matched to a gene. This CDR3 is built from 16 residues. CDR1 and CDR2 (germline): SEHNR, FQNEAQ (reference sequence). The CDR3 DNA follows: TGTGCCAGCGCCGGACAGGGCCCCTCTGGGGCCAACGTCCTGACTTTC. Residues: CASAGQGPSGANVLTF.

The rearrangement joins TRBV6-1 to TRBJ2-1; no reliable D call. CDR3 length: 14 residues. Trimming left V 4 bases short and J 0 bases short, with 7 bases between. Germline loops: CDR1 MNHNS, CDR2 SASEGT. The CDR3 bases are TGTGCCAGCAGTGTTGAGGACTCCTACAATGAGCAGTTCTTC. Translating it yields CASSVEDSYNEQFF.

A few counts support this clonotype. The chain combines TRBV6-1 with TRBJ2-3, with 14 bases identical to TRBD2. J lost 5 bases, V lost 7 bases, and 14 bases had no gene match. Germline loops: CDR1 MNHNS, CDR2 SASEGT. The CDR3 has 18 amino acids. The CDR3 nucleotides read TGTGCCAGCACCCTTACGAGACTAGCGGGGGGGCGCGGAGATACGCAGTATTTT. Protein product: CASTLTRLAGGRGDTQYF.

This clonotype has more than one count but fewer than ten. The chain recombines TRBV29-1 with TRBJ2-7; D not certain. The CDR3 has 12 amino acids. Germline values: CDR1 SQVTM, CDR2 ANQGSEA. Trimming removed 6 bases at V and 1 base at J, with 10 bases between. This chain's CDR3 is CSVLGKSYEQYF. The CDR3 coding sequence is TGCAGCGTGTTGGGGAAATCCTACGAGCAGTACTTC.

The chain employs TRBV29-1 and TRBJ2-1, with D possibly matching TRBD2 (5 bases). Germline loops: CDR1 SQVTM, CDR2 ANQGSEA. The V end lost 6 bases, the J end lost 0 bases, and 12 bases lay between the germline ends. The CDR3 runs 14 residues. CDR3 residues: CSVGDPSSYNEQFF. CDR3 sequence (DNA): TGCAGCGTGGGAGATCCGAGCTCCTACAATGAGCAGTTCTTC.

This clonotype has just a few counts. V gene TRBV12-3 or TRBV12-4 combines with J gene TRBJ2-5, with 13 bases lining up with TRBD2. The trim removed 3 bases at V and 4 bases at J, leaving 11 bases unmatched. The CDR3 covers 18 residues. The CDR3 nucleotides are TGTGCCAGCAGTTTCCTGATCTCCTGGACTAGCGGGGGAGAGACCCAGTACTTC. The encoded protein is CASSFLISWTSGGETQYF.

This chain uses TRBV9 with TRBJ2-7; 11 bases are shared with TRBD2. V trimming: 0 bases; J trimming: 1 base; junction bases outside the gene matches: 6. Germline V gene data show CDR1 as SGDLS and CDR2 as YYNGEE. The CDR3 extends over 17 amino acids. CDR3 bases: TGTGCCAGCAGCGTAGCCCCCAGGACTAGCGGGTCCTACGAGCAGTACTTC. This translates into CASSVAPRTSGSYEQYF.

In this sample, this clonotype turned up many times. For the CDR3, the DNA is TGCGCCAGCAGCTTGGAGGCGTATAATGAAAAACTGTTTTTT. Translation: CASSLEAYNEKLFF. The chain employs TRBV5-1 and TRBJ1-4; D is uncertain. The CDR3 is 14 amino acids. The V gene lost 0 bases and the J gene lost 4 bases, with 7 bases spanning the gap. The germline gives CDR1 SGHRS, CDR2 YFSETQ.